This T cell receptor (beta chain) was retrieved from a study of T-cell memory formation after mild COVID-19. Study outcomes and limitations: CD4/CD8 balance characterized clones contracting day 15 to 85, and CD4+ skew characterized later expanders. CD4+ contracting clones were mainly CM and EM; CD8+ ones, EMRA.

Employing constant-segment primers, 5'RACE generated TCR alpha and TCR beta cDNA libraries bearing sample barcodes and UMIs. TCRdb re-called the 5' RACE reads with MiXCR, one entry per CDR3 protein. The sample records hundreds of thousands of distinct CDR3 sequences, around 20% being singletons. V trimming: 3 bases; J trimming: 5 bases; junction bases outside the gene matches: 5. Germline-derived CDR1 and CDR2 are SGHNT and YYREEE (reference sequence). The CDR3 covers 15 residues. This clonotype came up many times. The target antigen is unknown. V is TRBV5-4 and J is TRBJ2-3; 11 nucleotides match TRBD2. The source is an adult woman who had mild COVID-19 (a few samples of this study predate the infection). Cell type and time point are not known. Sample: PBMCs or a T cell subset sorted from them (not recorded which). The CDR3 DNA sequence: TGTGCCAGCAGCTCAACCGGGACTAGCGGAGATACGCAGTATTTT. Translating it yields CASSSTGTSGDTQYF. The full variable domain, completed using reference TRBV5-4 and TRBJ2-3, is ETGVTQSPTHLIKTRGQQVTLRCSSQSGHNTVSWYQQALGQGPQFIFQYYREEENGRGNFPPRFSGLQFPNYSSELNVNALELDDSALYLCASSSTGTSGDTQYFGPGTRLTVL.